The 30 T cell receptor beta chains in this list originate from one sample, sequenced in a study of T cells after posttransplantation cyclophosphamide. Repertoires were generated with immunoSEQ multiplex PCR, while TCRdb's copy carries only in-frame clones and drops some. The profile covers fewer than 55,000 clones, with 85% to 95% appearing a single time and 2.5% to 3% taken by the ten largest. The sequenced sample consisted of PBMCs. These receptors were collected from a woman in her twenties or thirties in good health and a related stem cell transplant donor.

V gene TRBV19 combines with J gene TRBJ1-6; maybe TRBD1 (5 bases). Trimming took 6 bases from V and 4 from J, leaving 10 bases between them. Germline V lookup: CDR1 LNHDA, CDR2 SQIVND (reference sequence). The length of the CDR3 is 14 residues. The CDR3 DNA sequence: TGTGCCAGTAGCACCACAGGTTATAATTCACCCCTCCACTTT. This codes for CASSTTGYNSPLHF.

This chain uses TRBV7-9 with TRBJ2-4, with D possibly being TRBD1 (7 bases). The germline CDR1 and CDR2 sequences are SEHNR and FQNEAQ (reference sequence). The ends were cut back, 5 bases at V and 0 bases at J, with 14 bases in the middle. The CDR3 runs to 16 residues. CDR3 in amino acids: CASSASRGVAKNIQYF. Written as DNA, the CDR3 is TGTGCCAGCAGCGCTTCCAGGGGGGTAGCCAAAAACATTCAGTACTTC.

This CDR3 is CASSIGVLGIQYF. DNA for the CDR3: TGTGCCAGTAGTATAGGGGTCCTAGGCATTCAGTACTTC. The V and J genes are TRBV19 and TRBJ2-4; D is unclear. Trimming pared 1 base from V and 9 bases from J, leaving 10 bases between. The germline gives CDR1 LNHDA, CDR2 SQIVND (reference sequence). The CDR3 is made up of 13 amino acids.

V gene TRBV6-6 combines with J gene TRBJ1-4, with D possibly matching TRBD1 (5 bases). V was clipped by 5 bases and J by 5 bases, with 12 bases between them. Germline-derived CDR1 and CDR2 are MNHNY and SVGAGI (reference sequence). The CDR3 totals 14 residues. CDR3 DNA: TGTGCCAGCAGTCACGACAGAACGAATGAAAAACTGTTTTTT. This encodes CASSHDRTNEKLFF.

In its sample, this clone was seen a few times. V gene TRBV7-2 combines with J gene TRBJ1-1; 7 bases are shared with TRBD1. CDR1 and CDR2 from the germline V gene are SGHTA and FQGNSA. The CDR3 runs to 14 residues. V dropped 2 bases and J dropped 4; count of bases not matched to a gene: 4. CDR3 DNA sequence: TGTGCCAGCAGCTTACGACAGGGAGGCACTGAAGCTTTCTTT. Protein product: CASSLRQGGTEAFF.

The chain uses TRBV7-9 and TRBJ2-1; D unclear. This CDR3 is 12 amino acids long. Trimming removed 1 base at V and 10 bases at J, with 8 bases between. Germline assignment: CDR1 SEHNR and CDR2 FQNEAQ (reference sequence). CDR3 DNA: TGTGCCAGCAGCTTAGACCGAGAAGAGCAGTTCTTC. This gives the protein CASSLDREEQFF. The full variable domain, in which reference TRBV7-9 and TRBJ2-1 provide the parts outside the CDR3, is DTGVSQNPRHKITKRGQNVTFRCDPISEHNRLYWYRQTLGQGPEFLTYFQNEAQLEKSRLLSDRFSAERPKGSFSTLEIQRTEQGDSAMYLCASSLDREEQFFGPGTRLTVL.

V and J are TRBV19 and TRBJ1-5, with 8 bases fitting TRBD1. Looked up from germline, CDR1 is LNHDA and CDR2 is SQIVND (reference sequence). This CDR3 region has 14 residues. Trimming cost V 6 bases and J 5 bases; bases outside gene matches: 6. This CDR3 reads CASSKGQGDQPQHF. CDR3 bases: TGTGCCAGTAGCAAAGGACAGGGCGATCAGCCCCAGCATTTT.

The chain has TRBV11-3 and TRBJ2-5, with a possible D match to TRBD1 (6 bases). V gave up 5 bases and J gave up 2 bases, with 15 bases separating them. In germline, CDR1 is SGHNT, CDR2 YENEEA. CDR3 length: 15 residues. In DNA form, the CDR3 reads TGTGCCAGCAGCCCCTCTCCAGGGGATCAAGAGACCCAGTACTTC. It yields the protein CASSPSPGDQETQYF. Filled out from reference TRBV11-3 and TRBJ2-5, the complete variable domain reads EAGVVQSPRYKIIEKKQPVAFWCNPISGHNTLYWYLQNLGQGPELLIRYENEEAVDDSQLPKDRFSAERLKGVDSTLKIQPAELGDSAVYLCASSPSPGDQETQYFGPGTRLLVL.

The rearrangement uses TRBV10-3 and TRBJ2-7, with 10 bases aligning to TRBD1. After removal of 7 bases from V and 2 bases from J, the junction contained 5 bases not matched to a gene. The CDR3 loop spans 14 amino acids. Germline V lookup: CDR1 ENHRY, CDR2 SYGVKD. CDR3 nucleotides: TGTGCCATCATCCTGGACAGGGGGGCCTACGAGCAGTACTTC. Translating it yields CAIILDRGAYEQYF.

The rearrangement joins TRBV6-1 to TRBJ2-5; no firm D call. The V gene's germline CDR1 is MNHNS and CDR2 SASEGT. Trimming shortened V by 2 bases and J by 1 base, and 5 bases separated the two germline ends. The CDR3 consists of 13 residues. The CDR3 nucleotides read TGTGCCAGCAGTGAAACACGCCAAGAGACCCAGTACTTC. Its translation: CASSETRQETQYF.

The chain links TRBV5-1 to TRBJ2-2, with 9 bases fitting TRBD1. Trimming at V came to 2 bases and at J to 5 bases, leaving 4 bases not matched to a gene. The CDR3 contains 15 residues. Germline V CDR1 and CDR2: SGHRS, YFSETQ. CDR3 nucleotide sequence: TGCGCCAGCAGCTTCACAGGGGGCTGGACCGGGGAGCTGTTTTTT. It codes for CASSFTGGWTGELFF.

The chain joins TRBV7-3 to TRBJ2-3, with unresolved D. Trimming removed 5 bases at V and 0 bases at J, with 15 bases between. Germline V gene lookup returns CDR1 SGHTA and CDR2 FQGTGA. The length of the CDR3 is 16 residues. The CDR3 region has the DNA TGTGCCAGCAGCCCCTTCGGGTTTCCTAGCACAGATACGCAGTATTTT. Its protein is CASSPFGFPSTDTQYF.

The chain couples TRBV6-4 to TRBJ1-2; TRBD1 matches at 9 bases. The CDR3 runs to 14 residues. V shed 0 bases and J 7 bases; nucleotides not matched to a gene: 3. Per germline, CDR1 MRHNA and CDR2 SNTAGT. CDR3 sequence: CASSDSGQGFGYTF. CDR3 bases: TGTGCCAGCAGTGACTCCGGACAGGGGTTTGGCTACACCTTC.

This rearrangement joins TRBV28 to TRBJ1-2; a weak D match, TRBD1 (5 bases). The V end was cut by 8 bases, the J end by 3 bases, with 13 bases between. The CDR3 has 13 residues. Per germline, CDR1 MDHEN and CDR2 SYDVKM. The CDR3 protein is CASSPGIDYGYTF. Here the CDR3 DNA reads TGTGCCAGCTCCCCAGGGATCGACTATGGCTACACCTTC.

V and J are TRBV6-4 and TRBJ1-5; D not certain. Germline V gene lookup returns CDR1 MRHNA and CDR2 SNTAGT. The CDR3 extends over 15 amino acids. Trimming removed 5 bases at V and 0 bases at J, with 11 bases between. CDR3 coding DNA: TGTGCCAGCAGTCTTGAGGGAGGTAGCAATCAGCCCCAGCATTTT. Translation gives CASSLEGGSNQPQHF.

The chain carries TRBV19 and TRBJ1-3; 7 bases are shared with TRBD1. The CDR3 has 17 amino acids. After removal of 5 bases from V and 0 bases from J, the junction contained 10 bases not matched to a gene. Germline V gene lookup returns CDR1 LNHDA and CDR2 SQIVND (reference sequence). For the CDR3, the DNA is TGTGCCAGTAGTCCAGGCAGGGGGACAAGCTCTGGAAACACCATATATTTT. Protein product: CASSPGRGTSSGNTIYF.

The chain is built from TRBV2 and TRBJ1-3; perhaps TRBD1 as D (6 bases). V was trimmed by 7 bases and J by 0 bases, leaving 10 bases between them. This CDR3 comprises 14 residues. Germline loops: CDR1 SNHLY, CDR2 FYNNEI. CDR3 protein: CASIRQVSGNTIYF. CDR3 in DNA: TGTGCCAGCATACGACAGGTCTCTGGAAACACCATATATTTT.

A note on this clone: The junction and the germline gene differ at one end; a read error may be behind it. The rearrangement joins TRBV2 to TRBJ2-1; perhaps TRBD1 as D (5 bases). The CDR3 extends over 15 amino acids. Germline CDR1 reads SNHLY; CDR2 reads FYNNEI. The CDR3 sequence: CASTEQVVSYNEQFF. DNA for the CDR3: TGTGCCAGCACTGAACAGGTTGTCTCCTACAATGAGCAGTTCTTC.

The chain couples TRBV7-6 to TRBJ2-7; possible D gene TRBD1, 6 bases. The CDR3 totals 12 residues. V lost 4 bases to trimming and J lost 8 bases, with 12 bases between them. From germline, CDR1 is SGHVS and CDR2 FNYEAQ. The CDR3, as DNA: TGTGCCAGCAGCTACAGGGAAGGCAAGCAGTACTTC. It codes for CASSYREGKQYF.

A few counts support this clone. The V gene is TRBV14, the J gene TRBJ2-3; 9 nucleotides line up with TRBD2. The V and J ends lost 1 base and 4 bases, in that order; junction bases with no gene match: 9. There are 17 residues in the CDR3. Germline V gene data show CDR1 as SGHDN and CDR2 as FVKESK. The CDR3 nucleotides are TGTGCCAGCAGCCAAGGCAGGGGGACTAGCACCTCAGATACGCAGTATTTT. The encoded protein is CASSQGRGTSTSDTQYF.

The rearrangement links TRBV4-1 to TRBJ1-2; TRBD1 might be the D (6 bases). Germline CDR1 reads MGHRA; CDR2 reads YSYEKL. The V end lost 0 bases, the J end lost 4 bases, and 12 bases lay between the germline ends. The CDR3 totals 15 residues. CDR3 sequence reads: CASSQDQGLSYGYTF. In DNA, the CDR3 is TGCGCCAGCAGCCAAGATCAGGGGTTGAGCTATGGCTACACCTTC.

The chain carries TRBV9 and TRBJ1-2; a possible D gene is TRBD1 (6 bases). CDR1 is SGDLS and CDR2 is YYNGEE in the germline V gene. With 2 bases removed from V and 4 bases from J, the gap between germline ends came to 9 bases. The CDR3 loop spans 13 amino acids. The CDR3 coding sequence is TGTGCCAGCAGCGTCCTGACAGGCTATGGCTACACCTTC. Translation gives CASSVLTGYGYTF.

V usage is TRBV28 and J usage is TRBJ1-2; unclear D gene. The ends were cut back, 7 bases at V and 3 bases at J, with 12 bases in the middle. Germline V gene data show CDR1 as MDHEN and CDR2 as SYDVKM. The CDR3 sequence is 13 residues long. The CDR3 DNA reads as TGTGCCAGCACCTGGGCCTTCTACTATGGCTACACCTTC. This encodes CASTWAFYYGYTF.

The chain carries TRBV10-3 and TRBJ2-4, with a weak D call TRBD2 (5 bases). The CDR3 sequence is 14 residues long. Trimming shortened V by 5 bases and J by 3 bases, and 11 bases separated the two germline ends. CDR1 is ENHRY and CDR2 is SYGVKD in the germline V gene. This CDR3 is CAISPGLSKNIQYF. The CDR3 DNA sequence: TGTGCCATCAGTCCAGGACTGAGCAAAAACATTCAGTACTTC.

This clone appeared a single time. The sample contains more than one DNA sequence encoding this CDR3. The V and J genes are TRBV7-2 and TRBJ1-2; no definite D call. Germline values: CDR1 SGHTA, CDR2 FQGNSA. V was clipped by 1 base and J by 7 bases, with 10 bases between them. The CDR3 is 13 amino acids. CDR3 DNA sequence: TGTGCCAGCAGCTTAGGGGCAGGAGGTGGCTACACCTTC. It translates to CASSLGAGGGYTF. The entire variable domain, with the rest obtained from reference TRBV7-2 and TRBJ1-2, is as follows: GAGVSQSPSNKVTEKGKDVELRCDPISGHTALYWYRQSLGQGLEFLIYFQGNSAPDKSGLPSDRFSAERTGGSVSTLTIQRTQQEDSAVYLCASSLGAGGGYTFGSGTRLTVV.

This rearrangement joins TRBV29-1 to TRBJ2-7, with D hard to call. Trimming took off 4 bases at V and 3 bases at J, with 10 bases between the two ends. The germline gives CDR1 SQVTM, CDR2 ANQGSEA. The CDR3 is made up of 12 amino acids. The CDR3 region has the DNA TGCAGCGTTGCGGAGAGAAACTACGAGCAGTACTTC. Amino acids: CSVAERNYEQYF.

The V call is TRBV18, the J call TRBJ1-1, with TRBD1 as a possible D gene (6 bases). The CDR3 has 13 amino acids. CDR1 and CDR2 (germline): KGHSH, LQKENI. V was shortened by 10 bases and J by 7 bases, with 19 bases between the two germline ends. CDR3 nucleotide sequence: TGTGCCACAGCCAGGGAAGGGGGTCTTGAAGCTTTCTTT. This gives the protein CATAREGGLEAFF.

The chain joins TRBV15 to TRBJ2-7; D is possibly TRBD1 (6 bases). The CDR3 extends over 15 amino acids. The V end was cut by 3 bases, the J end by 2 bases, with 14 bases between. Germline CDR1 LNHNV, CDR2 YYDKDF (reference sequence). The CDR3 loop is CATSSDGTPAYEQYF. As DNA, the CDR3 is TGTGCCACCAGCAGTGACGGGACACCAGCCTACGAGCAGTACTTC.

The chain carries TRBV7-2 and TRBJ2-7, with 9 bases aligning to TRBD2. The V gene's germline CDR1 is SGHTA and CDR2 FQGNSA. This CDR3 comprises 17 residues. V trimming: 5 bases; J trimming: 8 bases; junction bases outside the gene matches: 19. The CDR3 spells CASSPQSLGGGAFQQYF. CDR3 nucleotide sequence: TGTGCCAGCAGCCCCCAATCTCTAGGCGGGGGGGCATTTCAGCAGTACTTC.

Remarks on this clone: One junction end disagrees with the germline gene, perhaps due to a read error. The genes are TRBV6-5 and TRBJ2-7; 7 nucleotides align to TRBD2. The germline V gene encodes CDR1 MNHEY and CDR2 SVGAGI. The CDR3 covers 12 residues. CDR3 region: CASSRGDYEQHF. The DNA for the CDR3 is TGTGCCAGCAGTCGAGGGGACTACGAGCAGCACTTC.